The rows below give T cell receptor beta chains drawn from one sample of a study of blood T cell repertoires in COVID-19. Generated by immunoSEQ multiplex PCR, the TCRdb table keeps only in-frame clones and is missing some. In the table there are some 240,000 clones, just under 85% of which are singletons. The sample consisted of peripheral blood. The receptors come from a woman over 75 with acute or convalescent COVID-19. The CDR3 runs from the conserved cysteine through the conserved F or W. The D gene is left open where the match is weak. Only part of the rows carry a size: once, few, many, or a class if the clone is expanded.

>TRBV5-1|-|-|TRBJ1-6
CASRRDNSPLHF
TGCGCCAGCAGGAGAGATAATTCACCCCTCCACTTT
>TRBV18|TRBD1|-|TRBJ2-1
CASSPLRRQGAYNEQFF
TGTGCCAGCTCACCCCTAAGGAGACAGGGGGCCTACAATGAGCAGTTCTTC
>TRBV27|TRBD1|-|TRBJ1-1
CASSLLFRGLGRGDTEAFF
TGTGCCAGCAGTTTATTGTTTCGGGGCTTGGGCAGGGGGGACACTGAAGCTTTCTTT
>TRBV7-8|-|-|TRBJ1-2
CASSLALTPNYGYTF
TGTGCCAGCAGCTTAGCACTCACTCCTAACTATGGCTACACCTTC
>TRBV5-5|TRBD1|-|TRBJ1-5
CASSPTGVRWQPQHF
TGTGCCAGCAGCCCAACAGGGGTCCGATGGCAGCCCCAGCATTTT
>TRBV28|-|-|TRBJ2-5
CASSSPAVKQETQYF
TGTGCCAGCAGTTCCCCGGCGGTCAAACAAGAGACCCAGTACTTC
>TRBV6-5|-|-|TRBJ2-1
CASRQDPAHEQFF
TGTGCCAGCAGACAGGACCCAGCCCATGAGCAGTTCTTC
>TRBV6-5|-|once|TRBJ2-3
CAAKRDTDTQYF
TGTGCCGCCAAGCGTGACACAGATACGCAGTATTTT
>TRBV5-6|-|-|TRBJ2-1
CASSLAYYEQFF
TGTGCCAGCAGCTTGGCCTATTATGAGCAGTTCTTC
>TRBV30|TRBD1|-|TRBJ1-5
CAWSGTGRSFSNQPQHF
TGTGCCTGGAGTGGGACAGGGCGCTCCTTTAGCAATCAGCCCCAGCATTTT
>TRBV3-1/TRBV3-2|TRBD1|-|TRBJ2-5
CASSGSRGGVSETQYF
TGTGCCAGCAGTGGTAGTAGAGGGGGCGTTTCTGAGACCCAGTACTTC
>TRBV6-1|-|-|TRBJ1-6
CASSESQGVSPLHF
TGTGCCAGCAGTGAAAGCCAGGGTGTATCACCCCTCCACTTT
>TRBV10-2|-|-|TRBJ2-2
CASSAGAITGELFF
TGCGCCAGCAGTGCGGGAGCCATCACCGGGGAGCTGTTTTTT
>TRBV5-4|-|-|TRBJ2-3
CASSLSSDTQYF
TGTGCCAGCAGCCTTAGCTCCGATACGCAGTATTTT
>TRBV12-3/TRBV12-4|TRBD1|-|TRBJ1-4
CASSTGGAEKLFF
TGTGCCAGCAGCACAGGGGGCGCGGAAAAACTGTTTTTT
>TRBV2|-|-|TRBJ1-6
CASRAGLAPLHF
TGTGCCAGCAGGGCAGGGCTGGCACCCCTCCACTTT